This T cell receptor (beta chain) comes out of a study of neurological immune-mediated disorders. The study's findings and limits: Multiple sclerosis was found to have the least TCR clonal expansion, below healthy controls, and HTLV-1-associated myelopathy the most.

Of note for this clonotype: The antigen remains unidentified.

TCRdb re-analysed the 5' RACE reads in MiXCR, keeping a single row per CDR3 protein. Of about 22,000 distinct CDR3 sequences in the sample, roughly a tenth are singletons; the top ten hold roughly 22%. The sequence was collected from an older woman with HTLV-1-associated myelopathy (HAM/TSP). Sequences were obtained from PBMCs.

The CDR3 DNA is TGTGCCAGCAGATCGGGGGGAGTGGTGAACACTGAAGCTTTCTTT. Its protein product is CASRSGGVVNTEAFF. The chain combines TRBV27 with TRBJ1-1; possible D gene TRBD1, 5 bases. V dropped 6 bases and J dropped 0 bases, with 14 bases sitting between them. The germline CDR1 and CDR2 sequences are MNHEY and SMNVEV (reference sequence). The CDR3 runs to 15 residues.